Only a few counts were recorded for the clone carrying this T cell receptor (beta chain). The antigen is not known. TCRdb independently ran MiXCR on the 5' RACE reads; one entry per CDR3 protein. The sample carries hundreds of thousands of distinct CDR3 sequences, around a sixth recorded once. This sample was taken from a study of identical twins. Study-wide points: There were fewer insertions in abundant cord blood beta clonotypes, but memory repertoires showed no such pattern.

Per germline, CDR1 MNHEY and CDR2 SVGAGI. Trimming removed 6 bases from V and 1 base from J, with 12 bases in between. The CDR3 extends over 14 amino acids. This sample also appeared in a second study, on T cells expressing NK-cell markers. This second report adds: The authors restricted sorting to alpha-beta TCR T cells with an anti-gamma-delta TCR antibody in several experiments. Dominant NKG2C+ clonotypes in roughly 6 donors made up roughly 1.0-7.0% of CD8+ T cells.

Sequencing input: PBMCs. The chain couples TRBV6-5 to TRBJ2-5; D not certain. This clonotype was sampled from a woman younger than 35 in good health. CDR3 nucleotides: TGTGCCAGCAGCTTAGGACCCCGCCAAGAGACCCAGTACTTC. Encoded protein: CASSLGPRQETQYF.